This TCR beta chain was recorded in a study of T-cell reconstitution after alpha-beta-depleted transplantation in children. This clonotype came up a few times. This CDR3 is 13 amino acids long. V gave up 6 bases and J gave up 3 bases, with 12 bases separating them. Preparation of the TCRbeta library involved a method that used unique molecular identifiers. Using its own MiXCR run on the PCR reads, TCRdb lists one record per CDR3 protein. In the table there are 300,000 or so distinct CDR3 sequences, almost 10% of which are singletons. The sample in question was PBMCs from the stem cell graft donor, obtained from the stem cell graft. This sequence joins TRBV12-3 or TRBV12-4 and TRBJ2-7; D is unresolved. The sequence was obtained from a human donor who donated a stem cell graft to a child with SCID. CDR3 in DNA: TGTGCCAGCAGCGAGGCCGGGTTCTACGAGCAGTACTTC. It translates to CASSEAGFYEQYF.